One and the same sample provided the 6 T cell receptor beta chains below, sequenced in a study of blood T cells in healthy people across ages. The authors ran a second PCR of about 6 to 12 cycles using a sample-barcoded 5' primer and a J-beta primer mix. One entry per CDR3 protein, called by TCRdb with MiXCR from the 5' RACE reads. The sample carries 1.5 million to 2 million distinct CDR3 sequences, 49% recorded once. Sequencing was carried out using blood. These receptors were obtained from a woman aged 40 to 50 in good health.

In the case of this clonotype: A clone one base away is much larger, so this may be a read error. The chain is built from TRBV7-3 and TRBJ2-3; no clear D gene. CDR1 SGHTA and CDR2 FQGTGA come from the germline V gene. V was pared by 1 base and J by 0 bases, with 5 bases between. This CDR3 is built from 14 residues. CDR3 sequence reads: CASSLMQSTDTQYF. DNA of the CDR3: TGTGCCAGCAGCTTAATGCAGAGCACAGATACGCAGTATTTT. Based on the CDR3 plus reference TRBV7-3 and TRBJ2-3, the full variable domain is GAGVSQTPSNKVTEKGKYVELRCDPISGHTALYWYRQSLGQGPEFLIYFQGTGAADDSGLPNDRFFAVRPEGSVSTLKIQRTERGDSAVYLCASSLMQSTDTQYFGPGTRLTVL.

The CDR3 loop reads CASSLMLGAGANVLTF. The CDR3 nucleotides are TGTGCCAGCAGTTTGATGTTAGGGGCCGGGGCCAACGTCCTGACTTTC. The chain couples TRBV12-3 or TRBV12-4 to TRBJ2-6, with TRBD1 as a possible D gene (5 bases). The CDR3 length is 16 residues. V was trimmed by 3 bases and J by 4 bases, leaving 13 bases between them.

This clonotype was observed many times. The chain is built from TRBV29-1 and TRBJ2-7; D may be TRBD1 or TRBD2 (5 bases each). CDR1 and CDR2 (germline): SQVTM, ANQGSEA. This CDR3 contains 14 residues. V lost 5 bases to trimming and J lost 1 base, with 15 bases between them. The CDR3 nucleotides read TGCAGCGTTCAACCGGGACGGGGTTCCTACGAGCAGTACTTC. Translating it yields CSVQPGRGSYEQYF.

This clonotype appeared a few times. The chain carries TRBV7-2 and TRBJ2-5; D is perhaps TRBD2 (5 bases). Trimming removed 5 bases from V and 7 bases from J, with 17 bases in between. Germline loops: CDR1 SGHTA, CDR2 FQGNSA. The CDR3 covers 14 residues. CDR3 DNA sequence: TGTGCCAGCAGCCTCCAAGCGGAGAGGGTGACCCAGTACTTC. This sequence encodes CASSLQAERVTQYF.

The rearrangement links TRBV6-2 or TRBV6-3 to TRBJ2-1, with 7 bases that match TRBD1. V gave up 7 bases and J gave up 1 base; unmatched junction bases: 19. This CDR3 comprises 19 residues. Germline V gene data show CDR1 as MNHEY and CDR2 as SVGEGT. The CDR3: CASTRDFHRGQRSYNEQFF. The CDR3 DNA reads TGTGCCAGCACCCGAGATTTCCACCGGGGACAGCGGTCCTACAATGAGCAGTTCTTC.

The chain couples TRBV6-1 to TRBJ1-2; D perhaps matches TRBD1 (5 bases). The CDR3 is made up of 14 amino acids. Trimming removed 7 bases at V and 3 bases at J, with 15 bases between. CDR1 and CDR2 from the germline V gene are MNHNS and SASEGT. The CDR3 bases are TGTGCCAGCATTGGCTCGGGGGTTGACTATGGCTACACCTTC. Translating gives CASIGSGVDYGYTF.